Below, 24 T cell receptor beta chains from the same sample are listed, as sequenced in a study of blood T cell repertoires in COVID-19. The repertoire was sequenced with immunoSEQ multiplex PCR; TCRdb's copy has only in-frame clones and lacks some. The sample contains 240,000 or so clones, roughly four fifths of which appear only once. Specimen: peripheral blood. The receptors were sampled from a woman aged 80 or over with acute or convalescent COVID-19.

This rearrangement joins TRBV2 to TRBJ2-7; 8 bases map to TRBD2. CDR1 and CDR2 (germline): SNHLY, FYNNEI. This CDR3 comprises 14 residues. The V segment lost 6 bases and the J segment 7 bases; nucleotides outside the gene matches: 11. The chain's CDR3 is CASRVSGTPLEQYF. The CDR3 DNA is TGTGCCAGCAGGGTTAGCGGGACCCCTTTGGAGCAGTACTTC. Combining the CDR3 with reference TRBV2 and TRBJ2-7 gives the whole variable domain EPEVTQTPSHQVTQMGQEVILRCVPISNHLYFYWYRQILGQKVEFLVSFYNNEISEKSEIFDDQFSVERPDGSNFTLKIRSTKLEDSAMYFCASRVSGTPLEQYFGPGTRLTVT.

The rearrangement uses TRBV6-4 and TRBJ1-2; D is possibly TRBD1 (5 bases). The ends were cut back, 5 bases at V and 1 base at J, with 14 bases in the middle. The CDR3 is made up of 15 amino acids. CDR1 MRHNA and CDR2 SNTAGT come from the germline V gene. The DNA of the CDR3 is TGTGCCAGCAGTCCCAAAGGGGCGAGTAACTATGGCTACACCTTC. Its protein product is CASSPKGASNYGYTF.

V is TRBV27 and J is TRBJ1-2; 9 nucleotides agree with TRBD1. The CDR3 is made up of 14 amino acids. Germline assignment: CDR1 MNHEY and CDR2 SMNVEV (reference sequence). V lost 6 bases, J lost 8 bases, and 10 bases stayed unmatched. This chain's CDR3 is CASSSNRGLGGYTF. CDR3 DNA sequence: TGTGCCAGCAGCTCAAACAGGGGGCTAGGAGGCTACACCTTC.

This clone was observed a handful of times. This chain connects TRBV9 to TRBJ1-6; TRBD1 matches at 9 bases. Germline loops: CDR1 SGDLS, CDR2 YYNGEE. Trimming took 0 bases from V and 9 from J; bases not matched to a gene: 4. CDR3 size: 15 residues. For the CDR3, the DNA is TGTGCCAGCAGCGTAGCTCCGGGACAGGGTTCACCCCTCCACTTT. Encoded protein: CASSVAPGQGSPLHF.

The rearrangement uses TRBV13 and TRBJ2-1, with a tentative D call TRBD1 (5 bases). Trimming took off 5 bases at V and 6 bases at J, with 20 bases between the two ends. The CDR3 totals 16 residues. Germline CDR1 and CDR2: PRHDT and FYEKMQ (reference sequence). The CDR3 DNA reads TGTGCCAGCAGCCCCGGGTCCTTTGTAGGGGTCAATGAGCAGTTCTTC. It translates to CASSPGSFVGVNEQFF.

This clone has only a few counts. This chain uses TRBV19 with TRBJ2-3, with D maybe TRBD1 (5 bases). Trimming cost V 5 bases and J 2 bases, with 11 bases left between them. The germline CDR1 and CDR2 sequences are LNHDA and SQIVND (reference sequence). The CDR3 spans 14 residues. The CDR3 DNA is TGTGCCAGTAGTGGCCAGACAGCCACAGATACGCAGTATTTT. Protein sequence: CASSGQTATDTQYF.

The gene calls are TRBV30 and TRBJ2-5; the D is unclear. Germline CDR1 GTSNPN, CDR2 SVGIG (reference sequence). The germline V and J ends were trimmed by 0 bases and 2 bases, with 7 bases remaining between them. This CDR3 has 13 amino acids. CDR3 DNA: TGTGCCTGGAGTGTGGGCTTACAAGAGACCCAGTACTTC. It translates to CAWSVGLQETQYF.

The DNA of the CDR3 is TGTGCCAGCAGCTTCCGGGGATTCGGCAATCAGCCCCAGCATTTT. This translates into CASSFRGFGNQPQHF. This rearrangement joins TRBV6-2 or TRBV6-3 to TRBJ1-5; D uncertain. The CDR3 covers 15 residues. Per the germline V gene, CDR1 is MNHEY and CDR2 is SVGEGT. V was cut by 6 bases and J by 2 bases, with 14 bases left in between.

The chain is built from TRBV6-5 and TRBJ2-1; the match to TRBD2 covers 7 bases. CDR1 is MNHEY and CDR2 is SVGAGI in the germline V gene. V was pared by 5 bases and J by 8 bases, with 6 bases of the junction left unmatched. CDR3 length: 13 residues. The CDR3 coding sequence is TGTGCCAGCAGTCGGGACTACGGCGATGAGCAGTTCTTC. Translating gives CASSRDYGDEQFF.

This clone appeared a few times. The genes are TRBV29-1 and TRBJ1-2; 7 bases match TRBD1. V lost 6 bases, J lost 7 bases, and 8 bases stayed unmatched. CDR1 and CDR2 (germline): SQVTM, ANQGSEA. The CDR3 covers 12 residues. CDR3 region: CSVATGDSGYTF. The CDR3 DNA is TGCAGCGTAGCAACAGGGGACTCTGGCTACACCTTC.

The chain is built from TRBV19 and TRBJ1-1, with 7 bases matching TRBD1. V dropped 8 bases and J dropped 4; count of bases not matched to a gene: 4. CDR3 length: 12 amino acids. Germline V gene data show CDR1 as LNHDA and CDR2 as SQIVND (reference sequence). CDR3 DNA sequence: TGTGCCAGTCGGGCAGGGGGCACTGAAGCTTTCTTT. It codes for CASRAGGTEAFF. The complete variable domain, with remaining parts taken from reference TRBV19 and TRBJ1-1, reads DGGITQSPKYLFRKEGQNVTLSCEQNLNHDAMYWYRQDPGQGLRLIYYSQIVNDFQKGDIAEGYSVSREKKESFPLTVTSAQKNPTAFYLCASRAGGTEAFFGQGTRLTVV.

The chain carries TRBV4-3 and TRBJ2-2; 11 bases align to TRBD2. Trimming took 4 bases from V and 3 from J; bases not matched to a gene: 10. Germline V gene lookup returns CDR1 LGHNA and CDR2 YSLEER. The CDR3 sequence is 18 residues long. CDR3 sequence: CASSRLKVSGRDTGELFF. The CDR3 DNA is TGCGCCAGCAGCCGACTGAAGGTTAGCGGGAGGGACACCGGGGAGCTGTTTTTT.

The gene calls are TRBV2 and TRBJ2-5, with D possibly matching TRBD2 (6 bases). The V gene's germline CDR1 is SNHLY and CDR2 FYNNEI. This CDR3 region has 15 residues. V dropped 0 bases and J dropped 4 bases, with 12 bases sitting between them. The CDR3 DNA follows: TGTGCCAGCAGTGAAGCGTGGGACGGGGGAGAGACCCAGTACTTC. This encodes CASSEAWDGGETQYF.

CDR3 protein: CASSFGSTNNEQYF. DNA for the CDR3: TGTGCCAGCAGTTTTGGCTCCACAAACAACGAGCAGTACTTC. This chain joins TRBV28 and TRBJ2-7, with D hard to call. V was trimmed by 3 bases and J by 5 bases, leaving 14 bases between them. The CDR3 has 14 residues. CDR1 and CDR2 (germline): MDHEN, SYDVKM.

This clone was observed once. The V and J genes are TRBV9 and TRBJ1-2; D gene uncertain. Germline CDR1 reads SGDLS; CDR2 reads YYNGEE. With 0 bases removed from V and 4 bases from J, the gap between germline ends came to 13 bases. This CDR3 is 15 amino acids long. CDR3 sequence reads: CASSVDLTASYGYTF. The DNA for the CDR3 is TGTGCCAGCAGCGTAGATCTCACCGCGTCCTATGGCTACACCTTC.

The chain uses TRBV6-1 and TRBJ2-7; 11 bases align to TRBD2. Germline CDR1 and CDR2: MNHNS and SASEGT. This CDR3 contains 16 residues. V was pared by 3 bases and J by 6 bases, with 10 bases of the junction left unmatched. The CDR3 nucleotides are TGTGCCAGCAGTGACCGATTTACTAGCGGGAGAAGCGAGCAGTACTTC. This gives the protein CASSDRFTSGRSEQYF.

CDR3 in amino acids: CAWSVGLPNTGELFF. As DNA, the CDR3 is TGTGCCTGGAGTGTGGGGCTGCCAAACACCGGGGAGCTGTTTTTT. The chain uses TRBV30 and TRBJ2-2, with D maybe TRBD1 (5 bases). V lost 0 bases and J 2 bases, leaving 10 bases between the germline ends. The length of the CDR3 is 15 residues. Germline V gene sequence: CDR1 GTSNPN, CDR2 SVGIG (reference sequence).

The chain joins TRBV2 to TRBJ2-1; 11 positions agree with TRBD2. The V segment lost 4 bases and the J segment 7 bases; nucleotides outside the gene matches: 3. The CDR3 sequence is 14 residues long. CDR1 and CDR2 (germline): SNHLY, FYNNEI. The CDR3 DNA reads as TGTGCCAGCAGTGTAGCGGGGGGGGGAAATGAGCAGTTCTTC. It translates to CASSVAGGGNEQFF.

The chain uses TRBV2 and TRBJ2-2, with D hard to call. This CDR3 has 13 residues. V was clipped by 8 bases and J by 4 bases, with 11 bases between them. Germline CDR1 and CDR2: SNHLY and FYNNEI. In DNA form, the CDR3 reads TGTGCCAGCTGCCTGCTAGGCACCGGGGAGCTGTTTTTT. It specifies CASCLLGTGELFF.

The CDR3 region is CASATGGRNSPLHF. The CDR3 nucleotides are TGTGCCAGCGCGACAGGGGGGAGAAATTCACCCCTCCACTTT. The gene calls are TRBV3-1 (or the pseudogene TRBV3-2) and TRBJ1-6; 9 bases fit TRBD1. The CDR3 sequence is 14 residues long. CDR1 and CDR2 (germline): LGHDT, YNNKEL (reference sequence). V dropped 8 bases and J dropped 7; count of bases not matched to a gene: 6.

The chain is built from TRBV7-9 and TRBJ1-1; TRBD1 matches 8 bases. J gave up 7 bases and V 3 bases, and 10 bases lay outside the gene matches. Germline CDR1 is SEHNR and CDR2 is FQNEAQ (reference sequence). There are 15 residues in the CDR3. In DNA, the CDR3 is TGTGCCAGCAGCTTGGTGGACAGGGTCGCCCGTGAAGCTTTCTTT. Translated, it gives CASSLVDRVAREAFF.

The CDR3 region has the DNA TGCACCAGCATATCCTTGACGGGGATAATCACAGATACGCAGTATTTT. Amino acids: CTSISLTGIITDTQYF. The chain is built from TRBV1 and TRBJ2-3; the DNA was not compared with TRBD2, the D call given in the table. TRBV1 constitutes a pseudogene. The CDR3 is 16 amino acids.

The chain has TRBV5-1 and TRBJ1-4, with D perhaps matching TRBD1 (6 bases). Per the germline V gene, CDR1 is SGHRS and CDR2 is YFSETQ. Trimming left V 0 bases short and J 7 bases short, with 16 bases between. The CDR3 extends over 16 amino acids. Here the CDR3 reads CASSLGGQGQSEKLFF. The CDR3 DNA reads as TGCGCCAGCAGCTTGGGGGGACAAGGCCAAAGTGAAAAACTGTTTTTT.

The V and J genes are TRBV30 and TRBJ2-3; TRBD1 is a possible D gene (5 bases). Germline CDR1 and CDR2: GTSNPN and SVGIG (reference sequence). With 1 base removed from V and 4 bases from J, the gap between germline ends came to 15 bases. CDR3 size: 15 residues. CDR3: CAWSGPQVGPDTQYF. CDR3 coding DNA: TGTGCCTGGAGTGGACCACAGGTGGGCCCAGATACGCAGTATTTT.